The 24 T cell receptor beta chains in this list originate from one sample, sequenced in a study of beta chain features in type 1 diabetes (dated by TCRdb to about 2018). Library preparation used the immunoSEQ multiplex PCR assay. The entire amount of isolated RNA was reverse transcribed using the High Capacity cDNA Reverse Transcription Kit, so the sequenced TCRB transcripts were expressed ones. In its TCRdb copy, this immuneACCESS table keeps in-frame sequences only and misses some clones. Where compared with another copy, unresolved V genes explain less than half of these, and the others have no known cause. This sample has fewer than 350,000 clones in its table, and 15% to 20% of those were observed once. The ten largest clones capture 0.044% of the sample. Specimen: naive CD4+ T cells from blood. The sample's cell subset or site label is to be understood as: true naive CD4+ T cells. The receptor set was obtained from a young woman in good health.

The chain recombines TRBV30 with TRBJ1-3; TRBD1 matches 7 bases. The CDR3 totals 15 residues. Germline CDR1 reads GTSNPN; CDR2 reads SVGIG (reference sequence). Trimming at V came to 2 bases and at J to 0 bases, leaving 4 bases not matched to a gene. In DNA, the CDR3 is TGTGCCTGGAGTTTGGGACAGAACTCTGGAAACACCATATATTTT. As protein: CAWSLGQNSGNTIYF.

The chain combines TRBV15 with TRBJ2-1, with TRBD2 matching 8 bases. The V segment lost 0 bases and the J segment 8 bases; nucleotides outside the gene matches: 9. Per germline, CDR1 LNHNV and CDR2 YYDKDF (reference sequence). CDR3 length: 16 residues. The DNA for the CDR3 is TGTGCCACCAGCAGAGAAAGCGGGAGAACTTCTTATGAGCAGTTCTTC. Protein product: CATSRESGRTSYEQFF.

V gene TRBV21-1 combines with J gene TRBJ2-7; the D call in the table, TRBD1, was not verified against the DNA. TRBV21-1 counts as a pseudogene. The CDR3 runs to 16 residues. CDR3 nucleotide sequence: TGTGCCAGCAGCAAAGCGCTTTCCGGGACAGGGGGCGAGCAGTACTTC. Translating gives CASSKALSGTGGEQYF.

V gene TRBV7-9 combines with J gene TRBJ2-1, with D unresolved. V lost 5 bases and J 13 bases, leaving 12 bases between the germline ends. Germline V CDR1 and CDR2: SEHNR, FQNEAQ (reference sequence). The CDR3 extends over 11 amino acids. CDR3 nucleotide sequence: TGTGCCAGCAGCACCCTAGAAGCACAGTTCTTC. Translating gives CASSTLEAQFF.

This clone was recorded a few times. This chain uses TRBV18 with TRBJ2-3, with a weak D call TRBD1 (6 bases). V dropped 6 bases and J dropped 6 bases, with 16 bases sitting between them. CDR1 is KGHSH, CDR2 LQKENI, per germline. CDR3 size: 14 residues. CDR3 loop: CASSPGTTGDTQYF. As DNA, the CDR3 is TGTGCCAGCTCCCCTGGGACAACGGGCGATACGCAGTATTTT.

The genes are TRBV9 and TRBJ2-3; D is unclear. This CDR3 has 14 residues. Germline V gives CDR1 SGDLS, CDR2 YYNGEE. V shed 4 bases and J shed 2 bases, with 11 bases lying between them. CDR3 in amino acids: CASSSKLVTDTQYF. The CDR3 nucleotides read TGTGCCAGCAGCAGCAAGCTTGTCACAGATACGCAGTATTTT.

The chain joins TRBV4-1 to TRBJ2-3, with D possibly matching TRBD1 (5 bases). The CDR3 sequence is 15 residues long. Trimming took 5 bases from V and 5 from J, leaving 17 bases between them. Germline V gene data show CDR1 as MGHRA and CDR2 as YSYEKL. CDR3 in DNA: TGCGCCAGCAGCAAGCGAGAAAGGGGTGGAGATACGCAGTATTTT. Its translation is CASSKRERGGDTQYF.

The chain employs TRBV5-1 and TRBJ2-1, with D possibly being TRBD2 (5 bases). The CDR3 is 14 residues long. The germline CDR1 and CDR2 sequences are SGHRS and YFSETQ. V gave up 0 bases and J gave up 8 bases, with 12 bases separating them. CDR3 nucleotides: TGCGCCAGCAGCTTGGTGGGCAGCGGCGATGAGCAGTTCTTC. Translation: CASSLVGSGDEQFF.

The V call is TRBV30, the J call TRBJ1-3; 7 nucleotides agree with TRBD1. V gave up 8 bases and J gave up 2 bases; unmatched junction bases: 9. This CDR3 comprises 14 residues. Germline CDR1 GTSNPN, CDR2 SVGIG (reference sequence). CDR3 DNA: TGTGCCACCTCGCTAGGGACAGCTGGAAACACCATATATTTT. Protein: CATSLGTAGNTIYF.

The CDR3 DNA reads TGTGCCAGCAGCAGGCGGACAGGGGAGAACACTGAAGCTTTCTTT. It translates to CASSRRTGENTEAFF. The rearrangement links TRBV5-4 to TRBJ1-1; 9 positions agree with TRBD1. CDR1 and CDR2 (germline): SGHNT, YYREEE (reference sequence). The CDR3 contains 15 residues. Losses at the gene ends were 4 bases for V and 1 base for J; bases not matched to a gene: 5.

The chain recombines TRBV7-9 with TRBJ1-1; D uncertain. The V and J ends lost 3 bases and 0 bases respectively, with 14 bases between them. Germline values: CDR1 SEHNR, CDR2 FQNEAQ (reference sequence). This CDR3 is 16 amino acids long. CDR3 sequence (DNA): TGTGCCAGCAGCTTCCTGCAGGCTTTACTGAACACTGAAGCTTTCTTT. As protein: CASSFLQALLNTEAFF.

The J gene is TRBJ2-2, the V gene TRBV5-1; D unresolved. V shed 2 bases and J shed 6 bases, with 5 bases lying between them. The CDR3 length is 12 residues. The V gene's germline CDR1 is SGHRS and CDR2 YFSETQ. CDR3 nucleotides: TGCGCCAGCAGCTTTTCTGCCGGGGAGCTGTTTTTT. It yields the protein CASSFSAGELFF.

This clone was picked up a small number of times. This chain uses TRBV29-1 with TRBJ2-2; a weak D match, TRBD1 (6 bases). V was cut by 0 bases and J by 4 bases, with 15 bases left in between. The V gene's germline CDR1 is SQVTM and CDR2 ANQGSEA. The CDR3 has 16 amino acids. This CDR3 is CSVEDRLDRPTGELFF. CDR3 sequence (DNA): TGCAGCGTTGAAGATCGGCTGGACAGACCCACCGGGGAGCTGTTTTTT.

This clone was counted only a few times. The chain combines TRBV6-5 with TRBJ1-4; 7 bases line up with TRBD1. V lost 5 bases, J lost 5 bases, and 8 bases stayed unmatched. Germline V gene sequence: CDR1 MNHEY, CDR2 SVGAGI. This CDR3 has 15 amino acids. The CDR3 here is CASSVAGTANEKLFF. The DNA of the CDR3 is TGTGCCAGCAGTGTTGCCGGGACAGCAAATGAAAAACTGTTTTTT.

V usage is TRBV12-5 and J usage is TRBJ1-1; 8 nucleotides agree with TRBD1. The CDR3 sequence is 13 residues long. V was clipped by 6 bases and J by 4 bases; unmatched bases: 4. Germline CDR1 is LGHNT and CDR2 is FRNRAP. The CDR3 DNA reads as TGTGCTAGTGGGGCAGGGGGCCTCACTGAAGCTTTCTTT. The encoded protein is CASGAGGLTEAFF. Full variable domain (rest looked up from reference TRBV12-5 and TRBJ1-1): DARVTQTPRHKVTEMGQEVTMRCQPILGHNTVFWYRQTMMQGLELLAYFRNRAPLDDSGMPKDRFSAEMPDATLATLKIQPSEPRDSAVYFCASGAGGLTEAFFGQGTRLTVV.

This clone was seen more than once but under ten times. The rearrangement uses TRBV30 and TRBJ2-5, with TRBD2 as a possible D gene (5 bases). The length of the CDR3 is 12 residues. Germline V lookup: CDR1 GTSNPN, CDR2 SVGIG (reference sequence). The V and J ends lost 2 bases and 11 bases respectively, with 15 bases between them. The DNA for the CDR3 is TGTGCCTGGAGTAAGACGGGGATTGGGCAGTACTTC. Its translation is CAWSKTGIGQYF.

This clone was observed a handful of times. The CDR3 here is CASSTRTSGRTDTQYF. The CDR3 DNA reads TGTGCCAGCAGCACCCGGACTAGCGGGAGAACAGATACGCAGTATTTT. The V call is TRBV11-1, the J call TRBJ2-3; 13 bases are a match to TRBD2. The CDR3 runs 16 residues. V was clipped by 5 bases and J by 3 bases; unmatched bases: 5. CDR1 is SGHAT and CDR2 is FQDESV in the germline V gene (reference sequence).

V gene TRBV30 combines with J gene TRBJ2-2; TRBD2 might be the D (5 bases). Germline-derived CDR1 and CDR2 are GTSNPN and SVGIG (reference sequence). CDR3 size: 14 residues. V was clipped by 4 bases and J by 6 bases, with 15 bases between them. CDR3 sequence reads: CAWNQGWTPGELFF. In DNA form, the CDR3 reads TGTGCCTGGAATCAAGGGTGGACTCCCGGGGAGCTGTTTTTT.

The chain has TRBV25-1 and TRBJ2-5, with a possible D match to TRBD2 (6 bases). With 7 bases removed from V and 7 bases from J, the gap between germline ends came to 16 bases. The length of the CDR3 is 13 residues. CDR1 and CDR2 (germline): MGHDK, SYGVNS. The CDR3 nucleotides read TGTGCCAGCACCGGGACTCCTGGCGGGACCCAGTACTTC. Encoded protein: CASTGTPGGTQYF.

The chain is built from TRBV30 and TRBJ1-1; the D gene is possibly TRBD1 (6 bases). In germline, CDR1 is GTSNPN, CDR2 SVGIG (reference sequence). This CDR3 has 11 residues. V was cut by 8 bases and J by 6 bases, with 13 bases left in between. CDR3 residues: CAASRGPEAFF. The DNA for the CDR3 is TGTGCCGCTAGCAGGGGTCCTGAAGCTTTCTTT.

The sample holds a few counts of this clone. The gene calls are TRBV7-8 and TRBJ1-1, with D possibly matching TRBD1 (6 bases). Trimming left V 5 bases short and J 0 bases short, with 16 bases between. The germline CDR1 and CDR2 sequences are SGHVS and FQNEAQ. CDR3 length: 16 residues. CDR3 sequence reads: CASSPSTGGLNTEAFF. Here the CDR3 DNA reads TGTGCCAGCAGCCCCTCGACGGGGGGCCTGAACACTGAAGCTTTCTTT.

The chain has TRBV9 and TRBJ1-5; weak D call: TRBD1 (6 bases). Germline CDR1 SGDLS, CDR2 YYNGEE. Trimming removed 0 bases at V and 7 bases at J, with 14 bases between. CDR3 size: 15 residues. This CDR3 reads CASSVEGEGVQPQHF. In nucleotides, the CDR3 is TGTGCCAGCAGCGTAGAAGGCGAGGGGGTACAGCCCCAGCATTTT.

The V call is TRBV5-6, the J call TRBJ2-7, with D possibly TRBD2 on 6 matching bases. V was trimmed by 3 bases and J by 6 bases, leaving 16 bases between them. Germline loops: CDR1 SGHDT, CDR2 YYEEEE. The CDR3 extends over 14 amino acids. Here the CDR3 reads CASSWGTASGEQYF. DNA for the CDR3: TGTGCCAGCAGCTGGGGGACTGCCTCGGGCGAGCAGTACTTC.

The chain links TRBV29-1 to TRBJ2-7; 9 bases map to TRBD2. V gave up 6 bases and J gave up 3 bases; unmatched junction bases: 9. In germline, CDR1 is SQVTM, CDR2 ANQGSEA. The CDR3 contains 14 residues. Here the CDR3 DNA reads TGCAGCGTCCGAGCGGGGGGTACCGTCTACGAGCAGTACTTC. Translating it yields CSVRAGGTVYEQYF.